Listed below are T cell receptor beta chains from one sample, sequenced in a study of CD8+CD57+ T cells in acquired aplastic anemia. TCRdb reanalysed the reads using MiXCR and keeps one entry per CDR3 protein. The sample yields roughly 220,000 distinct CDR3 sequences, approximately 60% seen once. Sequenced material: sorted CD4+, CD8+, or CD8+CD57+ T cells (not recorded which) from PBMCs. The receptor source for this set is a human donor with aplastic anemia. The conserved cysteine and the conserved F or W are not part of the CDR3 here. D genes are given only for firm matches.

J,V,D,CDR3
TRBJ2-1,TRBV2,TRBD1,ASTDRGGGNEQF
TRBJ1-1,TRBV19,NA,ASSTWGGTEAF
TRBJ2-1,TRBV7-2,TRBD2,ASSLAGGSVKNEQF
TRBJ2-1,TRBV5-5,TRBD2,ASRGTSGRAKSSYNEQF
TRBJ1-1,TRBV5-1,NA,ASSFAGRGGGTEAF
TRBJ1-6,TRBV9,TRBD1,ASSADRDREPNSPLH
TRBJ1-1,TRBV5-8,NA,ASSFGGEGNTEAF
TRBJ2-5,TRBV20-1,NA,SARDRWGKETQY
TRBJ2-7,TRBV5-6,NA,ASSLGTSRGSSYEQY
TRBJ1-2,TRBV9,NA,ASSAGGDYGYT
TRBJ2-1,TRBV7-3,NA,ASSLSDEQF
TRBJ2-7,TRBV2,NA,ASSELGPYEQY
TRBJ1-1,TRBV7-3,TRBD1,ASSYRDRGYTEAF
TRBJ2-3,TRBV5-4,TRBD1,ASSPMPPGQGTDTQY
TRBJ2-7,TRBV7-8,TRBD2,ASSLVGGGKAGEQY
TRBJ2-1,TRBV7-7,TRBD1,ASSWGTGAFNEQF
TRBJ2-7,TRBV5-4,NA,ASSPTTSYEQY
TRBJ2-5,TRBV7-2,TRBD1,ASSLGDRGRETQY
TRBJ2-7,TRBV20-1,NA,SARGPAEQY
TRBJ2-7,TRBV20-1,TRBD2,SARDIAGAAAEQY
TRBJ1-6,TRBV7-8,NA,ASSNAGKEYNSPLH
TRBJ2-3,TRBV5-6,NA,ASSLDRGDTQY
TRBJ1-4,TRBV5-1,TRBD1,ASSFRTGLNEKLF
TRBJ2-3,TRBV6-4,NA,ASSEWFSDTQY
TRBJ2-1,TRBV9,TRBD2,ASSVAGTSGLQGEQF
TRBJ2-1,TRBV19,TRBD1,ATRQGATNEQF
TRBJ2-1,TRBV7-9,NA,ASKDPEGSSYNEQF
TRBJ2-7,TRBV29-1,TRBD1,SALTRDRVSEQY
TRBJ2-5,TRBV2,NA,ASSDPTRRETQY
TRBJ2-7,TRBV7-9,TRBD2,ASSRLAGASSYEQY
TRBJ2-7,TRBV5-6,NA,ASSSDNPLFYEQY
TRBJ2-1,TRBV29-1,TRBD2,SVGFSGGNEQF
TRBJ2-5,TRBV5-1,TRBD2,ASSLAGSEGETQY
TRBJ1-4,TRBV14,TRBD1,ASSQGQGWPEKLF
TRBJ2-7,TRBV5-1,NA,ASSLWQGSYEQY
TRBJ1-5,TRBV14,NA,ASSQTSGQPQH
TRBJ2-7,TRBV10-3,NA,AISRSGDPGYEQY
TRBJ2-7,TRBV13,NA,ASSSYSARVSYEQY
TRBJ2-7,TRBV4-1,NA,ASSQLHEQY
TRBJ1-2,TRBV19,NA,ASSIGPYNYGYT
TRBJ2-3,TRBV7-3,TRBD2,ASSQRGTSGYFGAADTQY